This T cell receptor beta chain is from a study of a mutant IDH1 vaccine in newly diagnosed glioma. Study-level information: Most had both radiotherapy and temozolomide beforehand; others had only one.

Only in-frame clones appear in the TCRdb table, and some are missing; sequencing was by immunoSEQ multiplex PCR. The table shows about 92,000 clones, with roughly four fifths occurring only once. Time point given: baseline, week 1 (first vaccination visit). The treatment denotes: pre-vaccination baseline after standard-of-care therapy. Germline values: CDR1 LGHNA, CDR2 YNFKEQ. Trimming removed 0 bases from V and 4 bases from J; junction bases left unmatched: 11. CDR3 length: 19 amino acids. The sample here was PBMCs, taken from a glioma patient treated with radiotherapy, temozolomide or both. The receptor was isolated from a woman aged 50 to 65 with glioma. This sequence joins TRBV4-2 and TRBJ2-3; 12 nucleotides line up with TRBD2. CDR3 sequence (DNA): TGTGCCAGCAGCCAAGAACCCCTAGCGGGGGGGCGGCTAGCAGATACGCAGTATTTT. It specifies CASSQEPLAGGRLADTQYF.